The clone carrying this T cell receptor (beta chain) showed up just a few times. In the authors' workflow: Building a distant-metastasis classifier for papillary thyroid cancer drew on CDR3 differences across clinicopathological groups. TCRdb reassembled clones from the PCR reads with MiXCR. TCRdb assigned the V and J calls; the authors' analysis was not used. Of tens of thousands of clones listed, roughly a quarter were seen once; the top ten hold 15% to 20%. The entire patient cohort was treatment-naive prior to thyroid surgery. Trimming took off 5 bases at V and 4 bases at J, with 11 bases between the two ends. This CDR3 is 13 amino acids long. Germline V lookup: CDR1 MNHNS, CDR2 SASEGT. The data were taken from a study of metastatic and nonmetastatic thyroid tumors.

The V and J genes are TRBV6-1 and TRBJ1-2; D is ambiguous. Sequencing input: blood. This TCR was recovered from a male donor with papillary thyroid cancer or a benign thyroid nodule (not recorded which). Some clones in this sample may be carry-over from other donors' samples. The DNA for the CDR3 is TGTGCCAGCAGTAAGCCCCTGCCCTATGGCTACACCTTC. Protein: CASSKPLPYGYTF.